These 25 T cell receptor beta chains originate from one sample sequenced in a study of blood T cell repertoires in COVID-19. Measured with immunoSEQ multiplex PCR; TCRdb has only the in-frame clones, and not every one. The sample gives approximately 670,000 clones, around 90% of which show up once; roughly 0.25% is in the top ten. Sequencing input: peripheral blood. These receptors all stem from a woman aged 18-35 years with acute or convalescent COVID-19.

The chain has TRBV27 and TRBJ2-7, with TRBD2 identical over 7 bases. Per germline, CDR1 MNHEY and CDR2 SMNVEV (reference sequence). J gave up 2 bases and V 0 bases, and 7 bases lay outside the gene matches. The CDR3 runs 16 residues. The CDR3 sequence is CASSLSGGSVPYEQYF. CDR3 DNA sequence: TGTGCCAGCAGTTTATCCGGGGGGTCAGTACCCTACGAGCAGTACTTC.

The CDR3 here is CASRLRVSNQPQHF. CDR3 in DNA: TGTGCCAGCAGGCTGAGGGTTAGCAATCAGCCCCAGCATTTT. This chain joins TRBV6-5 and TRBJ1-5; D uncertain. Germline V gene lookup returns CDR1 MNHEY and CDR2 SVGAGI. V lost 6 bases to trimming and J lost 0 bases, with 9 bases between them. This CDR3 spans 14 amino acids.

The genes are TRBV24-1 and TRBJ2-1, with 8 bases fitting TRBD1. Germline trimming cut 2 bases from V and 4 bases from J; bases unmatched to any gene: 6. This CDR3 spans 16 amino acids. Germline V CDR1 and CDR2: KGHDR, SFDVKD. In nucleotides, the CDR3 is TGTGCCACCAGTGATTCGGACAGGGTGGCTTACAATGAGCAGTTCTTC. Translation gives CATSDSDRVAYNEQFF.

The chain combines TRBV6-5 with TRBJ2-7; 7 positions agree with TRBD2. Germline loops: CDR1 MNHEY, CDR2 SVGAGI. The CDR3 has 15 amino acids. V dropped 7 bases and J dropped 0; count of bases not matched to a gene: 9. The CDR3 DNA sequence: TGTGCCAGCACTAGAGCGGGGCAGCCCTCCTACGAGCAGTACTTC. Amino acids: CASTRAGQPSYEQYF.

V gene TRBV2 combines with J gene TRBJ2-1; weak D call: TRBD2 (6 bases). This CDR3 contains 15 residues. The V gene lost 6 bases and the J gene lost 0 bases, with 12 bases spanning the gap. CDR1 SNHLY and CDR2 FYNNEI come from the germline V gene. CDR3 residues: CASREGPSSYNEQFF. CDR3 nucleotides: TGTGCCAGCAGGGAGGGACCCAGCTCCTACAATGAGCAGTTCTTC.

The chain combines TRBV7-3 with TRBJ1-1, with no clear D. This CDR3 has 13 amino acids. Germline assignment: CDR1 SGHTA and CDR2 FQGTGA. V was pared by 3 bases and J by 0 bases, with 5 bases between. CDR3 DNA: TGTGCCAGCAGCTTTCAGATGAACACTGAAGCTTTCTTT. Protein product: CASSFQMNTEAFF.

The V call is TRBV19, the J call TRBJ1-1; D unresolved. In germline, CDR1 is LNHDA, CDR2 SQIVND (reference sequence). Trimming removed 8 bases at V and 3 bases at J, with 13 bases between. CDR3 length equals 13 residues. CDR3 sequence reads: CASSRDGDTEAFF. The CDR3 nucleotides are TGTGCCAGTTCCCGCGACGGGGACACTGAAGCTTTCTTT.

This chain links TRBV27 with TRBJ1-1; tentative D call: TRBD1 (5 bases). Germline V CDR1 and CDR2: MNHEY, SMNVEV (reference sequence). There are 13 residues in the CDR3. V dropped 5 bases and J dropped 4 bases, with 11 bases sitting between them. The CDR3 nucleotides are TGTGCCAGCAGTCGCCAGGGTCTCACTGAAGCTTTCTTT. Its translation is CASSRQGLTEAFF.

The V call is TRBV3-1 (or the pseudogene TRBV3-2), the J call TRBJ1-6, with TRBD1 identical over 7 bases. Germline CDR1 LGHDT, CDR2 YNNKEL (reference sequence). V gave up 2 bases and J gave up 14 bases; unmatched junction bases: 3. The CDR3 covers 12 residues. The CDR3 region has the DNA TGTGCCAGCAGCCAAAACAGGGGCTCCCTCCACTTT. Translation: CASSQNRGSLHF.

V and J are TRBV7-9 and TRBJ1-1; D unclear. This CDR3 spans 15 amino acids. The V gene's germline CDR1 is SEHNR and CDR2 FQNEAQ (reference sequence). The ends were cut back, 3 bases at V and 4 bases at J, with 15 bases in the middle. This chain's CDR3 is CASSFPTSGSTEAFF. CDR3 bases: TGTGCCAGCAGCTTCCCGACGAGTGGGAGCACTGAAGCTTTCTTT.

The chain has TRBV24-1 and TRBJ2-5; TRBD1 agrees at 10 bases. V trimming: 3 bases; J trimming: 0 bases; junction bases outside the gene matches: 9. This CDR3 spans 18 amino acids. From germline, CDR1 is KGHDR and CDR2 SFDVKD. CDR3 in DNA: TGTGCCACCAGTGATCGCCGGGACAGGGGTACGTACCAAGAGACCCAGTACTTC. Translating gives CATSDRRDRGTYQETQYF.

The CDR3 loop is CASSPEDRANTEAFF. CDR3 in DNA: TGTGCCAGCAGCCCAGAGGACAGGGCGAACACTGAAGCTTTCTTT. The chain recombines TRBV9 with TRBJ1-1; 8 bases align to TRBD1. Germline V lookup: CDR1 SGDLS, CDR2 YYNGEE. This CDR3 contains 15 residues. With 4 bases clipped from V and 1 base from J, the junction kept 6 bases outside the gene matches.

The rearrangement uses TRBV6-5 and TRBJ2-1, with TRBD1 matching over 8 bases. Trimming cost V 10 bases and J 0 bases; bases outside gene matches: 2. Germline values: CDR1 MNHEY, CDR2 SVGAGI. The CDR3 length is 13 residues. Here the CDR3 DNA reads TGTGCCAACACAGGGGGCTCCTACAATGAGCAGTTCTTC. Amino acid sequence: CANTGGSYNEQFF.

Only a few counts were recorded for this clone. The CDR3 DNA sequence: TGTGCCAGCAGCTTTGAGAGCTCCTACGAGCAGTACTTC. It specifies CASSFESSYEQYF. The V and J genes are TRBV7-9 and TRBJ2-7; the D is unclear. Trimming left V 3 bases short and J 0 bases short, with 6 bases between. This CDR3 comprises 13 residues. CDR1 is SEHNR and CDR2 is FQNEAQ in the germline V gene (reference sequence).

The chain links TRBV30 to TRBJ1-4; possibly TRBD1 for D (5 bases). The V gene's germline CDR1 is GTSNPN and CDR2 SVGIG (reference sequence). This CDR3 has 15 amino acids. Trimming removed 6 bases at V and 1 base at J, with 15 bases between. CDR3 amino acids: CACSGRGVTNEKLFF. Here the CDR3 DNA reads TGTGCCTGCTCCGGGAGGGGTGTAACTAATGAAAAACTGTTTTTT.

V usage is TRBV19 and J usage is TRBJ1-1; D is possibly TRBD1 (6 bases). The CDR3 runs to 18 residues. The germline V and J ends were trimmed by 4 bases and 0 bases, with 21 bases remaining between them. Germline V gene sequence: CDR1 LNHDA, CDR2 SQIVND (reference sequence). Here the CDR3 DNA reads TGTGCCAGTAGTAAAGGGGGACATAGGGCCGTCATGAACACTGAAGCTTTCTTT. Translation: CASSKGGHRAVMNTEAFF.

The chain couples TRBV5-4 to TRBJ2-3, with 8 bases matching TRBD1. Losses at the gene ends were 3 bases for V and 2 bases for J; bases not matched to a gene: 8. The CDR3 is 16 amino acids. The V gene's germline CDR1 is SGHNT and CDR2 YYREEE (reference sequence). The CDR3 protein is CASSSRQGSVTDTQYF. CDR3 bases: TGTGCCAGCAGCTCCAGACAGGGGTCTGTCACAGATACGCAGTATTTT. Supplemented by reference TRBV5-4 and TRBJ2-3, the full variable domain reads ETGVTQSPTHLIKTRGQQVTLRCSSQSGHNTVSWYQQALGQGPQFIFQYYREEENGRGNFPPRFSGLQFPNYSSELNVNALELDDSALYLCASSSRQGSVTDTQYFGPGTRLTVL.

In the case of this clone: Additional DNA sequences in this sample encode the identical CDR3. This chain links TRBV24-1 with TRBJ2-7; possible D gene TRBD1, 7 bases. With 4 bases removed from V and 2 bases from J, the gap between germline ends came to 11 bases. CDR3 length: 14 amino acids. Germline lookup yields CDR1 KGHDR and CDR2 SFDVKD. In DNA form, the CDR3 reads TGTGCCACCAGTGACTCCAGGGGGGCCTACGAGCAGTACTTC. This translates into CATSDSRGAYEQYF.

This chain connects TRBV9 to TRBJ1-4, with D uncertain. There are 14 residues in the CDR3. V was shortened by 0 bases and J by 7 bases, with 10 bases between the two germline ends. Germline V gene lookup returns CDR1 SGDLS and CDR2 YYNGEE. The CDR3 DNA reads TGTGCCAGCAGCGTAGACGAGGGTTTTGAAAAACTGTTTTTT. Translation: CASSVDEGFEKLFF.

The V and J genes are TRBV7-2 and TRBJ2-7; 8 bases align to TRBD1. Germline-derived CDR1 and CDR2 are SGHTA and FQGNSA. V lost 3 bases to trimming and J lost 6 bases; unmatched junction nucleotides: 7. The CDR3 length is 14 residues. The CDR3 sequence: CASSFRGQGLEQYF. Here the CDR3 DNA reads TGTGCCAGCAGCTTCAGGGGGCAGGGGCTCGAGCAGTACTTC.

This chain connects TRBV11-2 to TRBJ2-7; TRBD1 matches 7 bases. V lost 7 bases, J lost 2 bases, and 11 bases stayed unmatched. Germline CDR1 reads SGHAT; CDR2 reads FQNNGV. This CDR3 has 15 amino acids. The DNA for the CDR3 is TGTGCCAGCACCCTTACAGGGGCCAAAACCTACGAGCAGTACTTC. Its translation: CASTLTGAKTYEQYF.

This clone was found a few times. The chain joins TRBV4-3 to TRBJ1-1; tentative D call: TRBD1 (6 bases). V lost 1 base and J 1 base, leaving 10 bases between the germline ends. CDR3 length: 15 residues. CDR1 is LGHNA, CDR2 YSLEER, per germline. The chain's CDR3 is CASSQATGWNTEAFF. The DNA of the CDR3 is TGCGCCAGCAGCCAAGCTACAGGGTGGAACACTGAAGCTTTCTTT.

The CDR3 sequence: CASRQFSNQPQHF. DNA of the CDR3: TGTGCCAGCAGACAGTTTAGCAATCAGCCCCAGCATTTT. The chain employs TRBV27 and TRBJ1-5; unclear D gene. The germline V gene encodes CDR1 MNHEY and CDR2 SMNVEV (reference sequence). V dropped 6 bases and J dropped 0 bases, with 6 bases sitting between them. This CDR3 region has 13 residues.

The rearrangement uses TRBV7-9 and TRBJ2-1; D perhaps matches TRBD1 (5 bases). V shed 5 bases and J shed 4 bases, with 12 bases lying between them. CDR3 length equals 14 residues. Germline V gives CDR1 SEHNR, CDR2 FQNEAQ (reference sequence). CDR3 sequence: CASSRTLGYNEQFF. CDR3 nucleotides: TGTGCCAGCAGCCGGACACTGGGGTACAATGAGCAGTTCTTC.

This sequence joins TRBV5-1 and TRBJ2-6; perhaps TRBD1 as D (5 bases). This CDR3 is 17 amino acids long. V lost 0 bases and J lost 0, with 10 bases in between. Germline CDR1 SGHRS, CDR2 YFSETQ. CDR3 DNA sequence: TGCGCCAGCAGCTTGGGACAGACCAGCTCTGGGGCCAACGTCCTGACTTTC. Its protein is CASSLGQTSSGANVLTF.